What follows are 4 T cell receptor beta chains derived from one specimen sequenced in a study of metastatic and nonmetastatic thyroid tumors. All patients reached thyroid surgery having received no treatment beforehand. TCRdb redid the clone calls on the PCR reads using MiXCR. The sample includes approximately 24,000 clones, more than 20% of them seen just once. Material: blood. These TCRs come from a male donor with papillary thyroid cancer or a benign thyroid nodule (not recorded which). Some clones in this sample may be carry-over from other donors' samples.

This clone was detected once. The chain combines TRBV20-1 with TRBJ2-7; 12 bases match TRBD2. The ends lost 1 base at V and 2 bases at J; junction bases unmatched: 3. CDR3 length: 15 amino acids. CDR1 is DFQATT, CDR2 SNEGSKA, per germline (reference sequence). CDR3: CSARARTSGAYEQYF. The CDR3 coding sequence is TGCAGTGCTAGAGCGCGGACTAGCGGGGCCTACGAGCAGTACTTC.

This clone occurred many times. V usage is TRBV10-2 and J usage is TRBJ2-5; no firm D call. The V and J ends lost 6 bases and 4 bases respectively, with 12 bases between them. This CDR3 is 13 amino acids long. CDR1 is WSHSY and CDR2 is SAAADI in the germline V gene. CDR3 coding DNA: TGCGCCAGCAGACCTGACGGTCCAGAGACCCAGTACTTC. It encodes CASRPDGPETQYF.

Many counts were recorded for this clone. This chain uses TRBV20-1 with TRBJ1-2, with a weak D call TRBD1 (5 bases). The V end lost 6 bases, the J end lost 3 bases, and 11 bases lay between the germline ends. CDR3 size: 12 residues. CDR1 is DFQATT, CDR2 SNEGSKA, per germline (reference sequence). The CDR3 DNA sequence: TGCAGTGCAGTCCCGGGACACTATGGCTACACCTTC. The encoded protein is CSAVPGHYGYTF.

The J gene is TRBJ2-1, the V gene TRBV11-1, with TRBD2 as a possible D gene (6 bases). V lost 1 base and J 4 bases, leaving 20 bases between the germline ends. CDR3 size: 18 residues. Per the germline V gene, CDR1 is SGHAT and CDR2 is FQDESV (reference sequence). The DNA for the CDR3 is TGTGCCAGCAGCTTAGAGGGCGGGAAGGCCGGGGTTTACAATGAGCAGTTCTTC. Its protein product is CASSLEGGKAGVYNEQFF.